This T cell receptor beta chain was found in a study of CD4 T cells in relation to SARS-CoV-2 and coronaviruses. On the study more broadly: After less than 11 days of antigen culture, PBMC TCR beta CDR3s were sequenced. Controls used an HIV-1 Nef peptide pool or no peptide.

Trimming shortened V by 5 bases and J by 7 bases, and 17 bases separated the two germline ends. CDR1 is SEHNR, CDR2 FQNEAQ, per germline (reference sequence). The CDR3 contains 15 residues. Details on this clone: Its antigen is undetermined.

Before the COVID-19 pandemic, during about 2010-2018, CD4+ T cells were taken from unexposed donors. Isolation of CD4+ T cells took place after roughly nine days in culture. Testing used SARS-CoV-2 S/N and four cold-coronavirus spikes on unexposed-donor CD4+ T cells, cells permitting. Some 1.9 million PBMCs per well were cultured with 10 IU/ml IL-2. The assay was immunoSEQ multiplex PCR, and TCRdb's table has in-frame clones only and misses some. The table records 20,000 or so clones, about 80% of them present only once. The clonotype originates from a human donor in good health. The specimen was CD4+ T cells from PBMCs, cultured in vitro. The genes are TRBV7-9 and TRBJ1-4; D call uncertain. CDR3 residues: CASSPRVGEGEKLFF. The CDR3 nucleotides read TGTGCCAGCAGCCCACGTGTCGGGGAGGGTGAAAAACTGTTTTTT.